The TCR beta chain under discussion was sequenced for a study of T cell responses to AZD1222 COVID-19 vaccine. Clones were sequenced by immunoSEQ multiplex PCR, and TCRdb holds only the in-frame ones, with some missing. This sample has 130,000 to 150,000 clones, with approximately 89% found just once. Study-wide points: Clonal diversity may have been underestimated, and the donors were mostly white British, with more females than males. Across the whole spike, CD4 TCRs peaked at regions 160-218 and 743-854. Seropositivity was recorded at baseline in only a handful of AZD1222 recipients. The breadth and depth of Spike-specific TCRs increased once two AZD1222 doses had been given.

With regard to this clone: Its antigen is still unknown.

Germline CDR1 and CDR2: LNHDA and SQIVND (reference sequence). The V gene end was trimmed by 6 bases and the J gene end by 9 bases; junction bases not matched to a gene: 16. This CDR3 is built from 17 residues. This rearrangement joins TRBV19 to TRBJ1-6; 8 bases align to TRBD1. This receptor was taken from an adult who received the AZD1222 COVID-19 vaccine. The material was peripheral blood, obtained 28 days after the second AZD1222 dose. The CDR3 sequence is CASSNRPDRGLGSPLHF. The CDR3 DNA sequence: TGTGCCAGTAGCAACCGCCCTGACAGGGGTTTAGGTTCACCCCTCCACTTT.